Listed below are T cell receptor beta chains from one sample, sequenced in a study of cytomegalovirus exposure and HLA in healthy donors. Repertoires were generated with immunoSEQ multiplex PCR, while TCRdb's copy carries only in-frame clones and drops some. The sample shows about 160,000 clones, roughly 89% of them seen only once. Source material: PBMCs. These receptors were collected from a man between 18 and 35 years old in good health and CMV-seropositive. CDR3s include the opening cysteine and the closing phenylalanine or tryptophan. D genes are given only for firm matches. Clone sizes are given selectively: once, few, many, or a class where the clone is expanded.

len	abundance	v_gene	j_gene	d_gene	CDR3nt	CDR3aa
15	-	TRBV6-5	TRBJ2-3	TRBD2	TGTGCCAGCAGACCGACTAGCGGGTCTGGTGATACGCAGTATTTT	CASRPTSGSGDTQYF
15	-	TRBV10-3	TRBJ2-5	TRBD2	TGTGCCATCAGTGTGGGACTAGCGGACCAAGAGACCCAGTACTTC	CAISVGLADQETQYF
18	-	TRBV14	TRBJ2-1	TRBD2	TGTGCCAGCAGCCAAGAAGGGCTAGCGGGAGTCCTTGGGAATGAGCAGTTCTTC	CASSQEGLAGVLGNEQFF
15	-	TRBV4-1	TRBJ1-2	-	TGCGCCAGCAGCCAAGATCTTGCAGGGGCCCTGGGCTACACCTTC	CASSQDLAGALGYTF
15	-	TRBV25-1	TRBJ2-7	TRBD2	TGTGCCAGCAGTGAATCCGGTCCCGGGGGGTACGAGCAGTACTTC	CASSESGPGGYEQYF
16	-	TRBV6-6	TRBJ1-2	-	TGTGCCAGCAGTACATCCATCGGGCAGGGGCCCTATGGCTACACCTTC	CASSTSIGQGPYGYTF
15	-	TRBV29-1	TRBJ1-2	-	TGCAGCGTTGTAGGGGCGGCTACCGCTAACTATGGCTACACCTTC	CSVVGAATANYGYTF
15	-	TRBV7-2	TRBJ2-3	TRBD2	TGTGCCAGCAGCTCCCCGGGACTAGTTACTGATACGCAGTATTTT	CASSSPGLVTDTQYF
15	-	TRBV6-1	TRBJ2-7	TRBD1	TGTGCCAGCAGTGGAGCTCGGGACAGCTACTACGAGCAGTACTTC	CASSGARDSYYEQYF
14	-	TRBV28	TRBJ1-5	-	TGTGCCAGCAGTCGCGGACAGTATGGGCAGCCCCAGCATTTT	CASSRGQYGQPQHF
16	-	TRBV5-1	TRBJ2-7	TRBD2	TGCGCCAGCAGCTTGGCCGAGCTAGCGGGATTCTACGAGCAGTACTTC	CASSLAELAGFYEQYF
13	-	TRBV5-6	TRBJ2-3	-	TGTGCCAGCAGTCAGGGGGACTTAGAAACGCAGTATTTT	CASSQGDLETQYF
18	-	TRBV4-1	TRBJ2-3	TRBD2	TGCGCCAGCAGCCATGGACTAGCGGGAAGGGGGGGAGGAGATACGCAGTATTTT	CASSHGLAGRGGGDTQYF
14	-	TRBV25-1	TRBJ1-2	TRBD1	TGTGCCAGCAGTGAGACAGGGGACGGCTATGGCTACACCTTC	CASSETGDGYGYTF
14	-	TRBV29-1	TRBJ2-1	-	TGCAGCGTTGCGGGATGGACTGGCTACAATGAGCAGTTCTTC	CSVAGWTGYNEQFF
16	-	TRBV7-3	TRBJ2-1	-	TGTGCCAGCAGCTTCGGATACGGGAGCTCCTACAATGAGCAGTTCTTC	CASSFGYGSSYNEQFF
15	once	TRBV6-1	TRBJ2-3	-	TGTGCCAGCAGTGAAGCGGGGTGGGGAGCAGATACGCAGTATTTT	CASSEAGWGADTQYF
18	-	TRBV27	TRBJ2-1	-	TGTGCCAGCAGTTCCAGGGGCCTACCAGCGAGCTCCTACAATGAGCAGTTCTTC	CASSSRGLPASSYNEQFF
19	-	TRBV28	TRBJ2-7	TRBD2	TGTGCCAGCAGTCCATGGTATCTAGCGGGAGGAAATGTTAGCTACGAGCAGTACTTC	CASSPWYLAGGNVSYEQYF
17	-	TRBV7-8	TRBJ2-1	-	TGTGCCAGCAGCTTAGTCGGAGGCCCCGGTAACGGGAATGAGCAGTTCTTC	CASSLVGGPGNGNEQFF
17	-	TRBV11-3	TRBJ2-1	TRBD1	TGTGCCAGCAGCTGGGAGACAGGGGCGACGCTATACAATGAGCAGTTCTTC	CASSWETGATLYNEQFF
13	-	TRBV6-5	TRBJ1-4	-	TGTGCCAGCAGAACCCCGGGGAGTGAAAAACTGTTTTTT	CASRTPGSEKLFF
14	-	TRBV7-2	TRBJ2-5	TRBD2	TGTGCCAGCAGCGCTACTAGCGAGGGGGAGACCCAGTACTTC	CASSATSEGETQYF
16	-	TRBV7-9	TRBJ2-2	-	TGTGCCAGCAGCTTAGTGTTCGGGCTAGCGCCCGGGGAGCTGTTTTTT	CASSLVFGLAPGELFF
15	-	TRBV6-6	TRBJ2-1	-	TGTGCCAGCAGTTACTCGGCCAGTACATTCAATGAGCAGTTCTTC	CASSYSASTFNEQFF
15	-	TRBV4-2	TRBJ2-7	-	TGTGCCAGCAGCCAACCCGGACAGACCTCCTACGAGCAGTACTTC	CASSQPGQTSYEQYF
13	-	TRBV28	TRBJ1-5	TRBD1	TGTGCCAGCACAACAGGGGGCTTTCAGCCCCAGCATTTT	CASTTGGFQPQHF
17	-	TRBV9	TRBJ2-7	TRBD2	TGTGCCAGCAGCTCACCCGCCACGAGGGAGGGTTTTTACGAGCAGTACTTC	CASSSPATREGFYEQYF
14	-	TRBV7-9	TRBJ2-4	TRBD1	TGTGCCAGCAGCCGGACAGGGAGGTCCGACATTCAGTACTTC	CASSRTGRSDIQYF
15	-	TRBV10-2	TRBJ2-1	-	TGCGCCAGCTCCCGGGGACTCGAGTCCTACAATGAGCAGTTCTTC	CASSRGLESYNEQFF
13	-	TRBV13	TRBJ2-3	-	TGTGCCAGCAGCTTTCAGGGGACAGATACGCAGTATTTT	CASSFQGTDTQYF
14	-	TRBV6-5	TRBJ2-1	-	TGTGCCAGCAGTTACTCGACCAGGGGCAATGAGCAGTTCTTC	CASSYSTRGNEQFF
14	-	TRBV5-1	TRBJ2-1	-	TGCGCCAGCAGCTGGGAGGACCGGGACAATGAGCAGTTCTTC	CASSWEDRDNEQFF
14	-	TRBV28	TRBJ2-3	TRBD1	TGTGCCAGCAGTTTAGGGGCTTGGACAGGGGCAGAGTATTTT	CASSLGAWTGAEYF
15	-	TRBV5-1	TRBJ2-5	TRBD2	TGCGCCAGCAGCGTGGGACTAGCGGGAGAAGAGACCCAGTACTTC	CASSVGLAGEETQYF
14	-	TRBV10-3	TRBJ2-1	-	TGTGCCATCAGTGACGGGAGCTCCTACAATGAGCAGTTCTTC	CAISDGSSYNEQFF
15	-	TRBV5-1	TRBJ2-3	-	TGCGCCAGCACCCCCTTCAGGTCGAGCACAGATACGCAGTATTTT	CASTPFRSSTDTQYF
14	-	TRBV9	TRBJ2-1	TRBD2	TGTGCCAGCAGCCTAACCGGGACTAGTTATGAGCAGTTCTTC	CASSLTGTSYEQFF
17	-	TRBV6-1	TRBJ2-1	TRBD1	TGTGCCAGCAGTGAATATCAAGGGACAGATTCCTACAATGAGCAGTTCTTC	CASSEYQGTDSYNEQFF
18	-	TRBV5-6	TRBJ2-3	TRBD2	TGTGCCAGCAGCAGATTTAATAGCGGGAGGATGCCTGGGGATACGCAGTATTTT	CASSRFNSGRMPGDTQYF
15	-	TRBV6-1	TRBJ2-3	TRBD2	TGTGCCAGCCATTGGGAGGGGTTTAGCACAGATACGCAGTATTTT	CASHWEGFSTDTQYF
15	-	TRBV5-1	TRBJ2-5	TRBD2	TGCGCCAGCAGCTCATTAGCGGGAGTTCAAGAGACCCAGTACTTC	CASSSLAGVQETQYF
14	-	TRBV27	TRBJ1-1	-	TGTGCCAGCCGATTAGCTGACCCGAACACTGAAGCTTTCTTT	CASRLADPNTEAFF
15	-	TRBV6-1	TRBJ2-7	-	TGTGCCAGCAGTGTGAACAGAACCCCTTCCTACGAGCAGTACTTC	CASSVNRTPSYEQYF
15	few	TRBV27	TRBJ2-2	TRBD2	TGTGCCAGCAGTTTCTCAGCGGGAGGGACCGGGGAGCTGTTTTTT	CASSFSAGGTGELFF
15	-	TRBV4-2	TRBJ1-4	-	TGTGCCAGCAGCCAAGATCAAGCGGGTAATGAAAAACTGTTTTTT	CASSQDQAGNEKLFF
13	many	TRBV14	TRBJ2-7	-	TGTGCCAGCAGCCAACTTCTGACAGTTGAGCAGTACTTC	CASSQLLTVEQYF
15	-	TRBV5-4	TRBJ1-4	-	TGTGCCAGCAGCTTATCGTCGGGGGGGGAGGAAAAACTGTTTTTT	CASSLSSGGEEKLFF